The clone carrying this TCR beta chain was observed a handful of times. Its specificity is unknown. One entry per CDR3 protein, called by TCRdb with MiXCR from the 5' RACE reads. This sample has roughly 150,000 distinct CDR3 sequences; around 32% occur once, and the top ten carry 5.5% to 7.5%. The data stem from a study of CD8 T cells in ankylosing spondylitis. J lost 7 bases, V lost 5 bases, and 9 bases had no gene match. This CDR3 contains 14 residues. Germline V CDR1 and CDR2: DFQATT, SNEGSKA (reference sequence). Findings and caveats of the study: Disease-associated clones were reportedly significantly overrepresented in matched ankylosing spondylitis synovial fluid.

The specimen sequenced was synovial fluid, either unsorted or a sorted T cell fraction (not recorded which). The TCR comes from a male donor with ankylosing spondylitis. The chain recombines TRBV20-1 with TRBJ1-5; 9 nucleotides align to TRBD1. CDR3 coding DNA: TGCAGTGCTCTAGTGGGACAGGGAGGACAGCCCCAGCATTTT. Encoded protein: CSALVGQGGQPQHF.